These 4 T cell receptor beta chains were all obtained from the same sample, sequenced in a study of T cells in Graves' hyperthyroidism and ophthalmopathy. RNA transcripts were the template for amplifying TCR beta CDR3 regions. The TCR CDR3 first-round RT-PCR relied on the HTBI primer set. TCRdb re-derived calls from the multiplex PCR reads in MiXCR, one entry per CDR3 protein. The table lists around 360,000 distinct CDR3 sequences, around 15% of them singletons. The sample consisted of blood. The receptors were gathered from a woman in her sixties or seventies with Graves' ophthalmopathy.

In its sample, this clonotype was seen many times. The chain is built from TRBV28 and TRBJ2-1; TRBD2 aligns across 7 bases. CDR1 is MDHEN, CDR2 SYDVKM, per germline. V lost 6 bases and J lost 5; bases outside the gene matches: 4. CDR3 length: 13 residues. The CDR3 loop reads CASRGTINNEQFF. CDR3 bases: TGTGCCAGCAGGGGGACTATAAACAATGAGCAGTTCTTC.

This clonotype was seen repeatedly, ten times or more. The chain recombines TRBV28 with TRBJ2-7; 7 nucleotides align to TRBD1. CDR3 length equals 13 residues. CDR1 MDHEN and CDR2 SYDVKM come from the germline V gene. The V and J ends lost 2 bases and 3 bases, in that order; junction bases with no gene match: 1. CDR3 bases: TGTGCCAGCAGTTTAACAGGGGACTACGAGCAGTACTTC. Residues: CASSLTGDYEQYF.

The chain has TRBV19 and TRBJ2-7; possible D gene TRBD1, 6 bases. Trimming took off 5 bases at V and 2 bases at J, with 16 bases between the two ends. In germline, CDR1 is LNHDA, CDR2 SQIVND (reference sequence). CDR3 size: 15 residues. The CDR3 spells CASSDPGQSTYEQYF. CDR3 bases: TGTGCCAGTAGTGACCCTGGACAGTCCACCTACGAGCAGTACTTC.

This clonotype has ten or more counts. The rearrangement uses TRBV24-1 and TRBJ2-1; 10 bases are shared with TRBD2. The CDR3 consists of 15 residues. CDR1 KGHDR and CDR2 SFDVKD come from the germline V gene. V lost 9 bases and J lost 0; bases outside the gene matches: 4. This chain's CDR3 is CATGTSVSSYNEQFF. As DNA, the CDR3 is TGTGCCACCGGGACTAGCGTTAGCTCCTACAATGAGCAGTTCTTC.